These 23 T cell receptor beta chains were all obtained from the same sample, sequenced in a study of cytomegalovirus exposure and HLA in healthy donors. PCR employed 60 Vbeta and 13 Jbeta primers. Measured with immunoSEQ multiplex PCR; TCRdb has only the in-frame clones, and not every one. Of about 130,000 clones in the sample, about 66% were seen once. The sequenced material came from PBMCs. The receptor set was obtained from a man in his thirties or forties in good health and CMV-seropositive.

This clone was recorded once. Here the CDR3 reads CASSSTPSTEAFF. Here the CDR3 DNA reads TGTGCCAGCAGCAGTACACCATCCACTGAAGCTTTCTTT. The chain links TRBV9 to TRBJ1-1; D uncertain. V dropped 4 bases and J dropped 4 bases, with 11 bases sitting between them. Germline V gene sequence: CDR1 SGDLS, CDR2 YYNGEE. There are 13 residues in the CDR3.

The chain employs TRBV6-5 and TRBJ1-2, with a possible D match to TRBD1 (5 bases). This CDR3 is 13 amino acids long. V lost 5 bases and J lost 8, with 15 bases in between. The germline CDR1 and CDR2 sequences are MNHEY and SVGAGI. The CDR3 DNA is TGTGCCAGCAGTGATGGGGGGAGATACGGCTACACCTTC. Translating it yields CASSDGGRYGYTF.

This clone was counted a single time. V and J are TRBV18 and TRBJ1-5; D perhaps matches TRBD1 (5 bases). Deletions cut 3 bases from V and 3 bases from J, with 15 bases between. Germline CDR1 and CDR2: KGHSH and LQKENI. The CDR3 is 16 amino acids. The CDR3 reads CASSPVGPTVNQPQHF. The CDR3 region has the DNA TGTGCCAGCTCACCCGTTGGGCCGACAGTCAATCAGCCCCAGCATTTT.

The chain is built from TRBV2 and TRBJ2-5; D is unresolved. CDR3 length equals 13 residues. CDR1 SNHLY and CDR2 FYNNEI come from the germline V gene. The CDR3 here is CVSLGHLQETQYF. The CDR3 bases are TGTGTTTCCCTGGGCCACTTACAAGAGACCCAGTACTTC.

The genes are TRBV6-5 and TRBJ2-7; the match to TRBD1 covers 8 bases. V shed 2 bases and J 2 bases; nucleotides not matched to a gene: 5. This CDR3 contains 15 residues. The germline gives CDR1 MNHEY, CDR2 SVGAGI. CDR3 sequence: CASSYAPGQAYEQYF. The CDR3 nucleotides are TGTGCCAGCAGTTACGCCCCGGGACAGGCCTACGAGCAGTACTTC.

The chain couples TRBV4-1 to TRBJ2-5; 9 bases align to TRBD1. CDR1 MGHRA and CDR2 YSYEKL come from the germline V gene. The CDR3 has 14 amino acids. J lost 5 bases, V lost 4 bases, and 5 bases had no gene match. The CDR3 sequence is CASSRGQGLETQYF. The CDR3 coding sequence is TGCGCCAGCAGCCGCGGACAGGGGTTGGAGACCCAGTACTTC.

The rearrangement joins TRBV27 to TRBJ2-7; D is uncertain. The CDR3 length is 15 residues. V was trimmed by 5 bases and J by 2 bases, leaving 16 bases between them. Germline V gene lookup returns CDR1 MNHEY and CDR2 SMNVEV (reference sequence). CDR3 amino acids: CASSKSAAVPYEQYF. The CDR3, as DNA: TGTGCCAGCAGTAAATCGGCGGCGGTACCCTACGAGCAGTACTTC.

V usage is TRBV5-1 and J usage is TRBJ2-5, with D possibly matching TRBD2 (5 bases). With 1 base removed from V and 6 bases from J, the gap between germline ends came to 16 bases. Germline V gene data show CDR1 as SGHRS and CDR2 as YFSETQ. The CDR3 runs 15 residues. In DNA form, the CDR3 reads TGCGCCAGCAGCTTGTCTAACAGCGGAACAAAGACCCAGTACTTC. Translating it yields CASSLSNSGTKTQYF.

The chain recombines TRBV10-3 with TRBJ1-4, with 7 bases matching TRBD1. CDR1 is ENHRY and CDR2 is SYGVKD in the germline V gene. J was trimmed by 3 bases and V by 10 bases; bases with no gene match: 5. The CDR3 runs 13 residues. This CDR3 reads CATGTDPNEKLFF. The CDR3 region has the DNA TGTGCCACCGGGACAGATCCTAATGAAAAACTGTTTTTT.

This CDR3 reads CASSLVAGGHTEAFF. In DNA form, the CDR3 reads TGTGCCAGCAGCTTAGTGGCAGGGGGGCACACTGAAGCTTTCTTT. The chain carries TRBV7-9 and TRBJ1-1; 7 positions agree with TRBD1. This CDR3 has 15 residues. Germline assignment: CDR1 SEHNR and CDR2 FQNEAQ (reference sequence). The V gene end was trimmed by 1 base and the J gene end by 3 bases; junction bases not matched to a gene: 5.

The chain combines TRBV7-3 with TRBJ2-7; a possible D gene is TRBD1 (5 bases). The germline gives CDR1 SGHTA, CDR2 FQGTGA. The length of the CDR3 is 14 residues. The germline V and J ends were trimmed by 5 bases and 0 bases, with 11 bases remaining between them. In DNA, the CDR3 is TGTGCCAGCAGCGAAACAGGTACCTCCTACGAGCAGTACTTC. Its protein product is CASSETGTSYEQYF.

The rearrangement uses TRBV5-6 and TRBJ2-7; 7 bases are shared with TRBD1. The CDR3 covers 14 residues. Trimming took 4 bases from V and 9 from J; bases not matched to a gene: 13. Germline values: CDR1 SGHDT, CDR2 YYEEEE. This CDR3 reads CASSTRDRPLLQYF. The CDR3, as DNA: TGTGCCAGCAGCACAAGGGACAGACCACTTTTGCAGTACTTC.

The V call is TRBV5-6, the J call TRBJ2-3; TRBD1 matches 11 bases. CDR1 and CDR2 from the germline V gene are SGHDT and YYEEEE. This CDR3 region has 15 residues. J gave up 6 bases and V 4 bases, and 7 bases lay outside the gene matches. The CDR3 nucleotides read TGTGCCAGCAGCAAGGACAGGGGGCAGACGGATACGCAGTATTTT. Translated, it gives CASSKDRGQTDTQYF.

The table lists this clone with a few counts. The chain combines TRBV9 with TRBJ2-7, with a tentative D call TRBD2 (6 bases). V was shortened by 0 bases and J by 3 bases, with 10 bases between the two germline ends. From germline, CDR1 is SGDLS and CDR2 YYNGEE. The CDR3 is made up of 14 amino acids. The CDR3 is CASSVDPGDYEQYF. As DNA, the CDR3 is TGTGCCAGCAGCGTAGATCCGGGAGACTACGAGCAGTACTTC.

The chain combines TRBV29-1 with TRBJ2-1, with TRBD1 identical over 9 bases. The ends lost 6 bases at V and 5 bases at J; junction bases unmatched: 5. Per germline, CDR1 SQVTM and CDR2 ANQGSEA. The CDR3 loop spans 13 amino acids. Here the CDR3 DNA reads TGCAGCGTGGGACAGGGCCCCCACAATGAGCAGTTCTTC. Translated, it gives CSVGQGPHNEQFF.

The chain links TRBV27 to TRBJ1-1; 8 bases map to TRBD1. The trim removed 4 bases at V and 8 bases at J, leaving 15 bases unmatched. Germline lookup yields CDR1 MNHEY and CDR2 SMNVEV (reference sequence). The length of the CDR3 is 16 residues. CDR3 bases: TGTGCCAGCAGTTGGACAGGGAGCCCTAATGGTGGCGAAGCTTTCTTT. It specifies CASSWTGSPNGGEAFF.

The chain uses TRBV11-2 and TRBJ2-1; TRBD1 is a possible D gene (5 bases). Germline V gene data show CDR1 as SGHAT and CDR2 as FQNNGV. V lost 1 base, J lost 6 bases, and 10 bases lay in between. The CDR3 consists of 14 residues. CDR3 residues: CASSLVSGSNEQFF. DNA of the CDR3: TGTGCCAGCAGCTTAGTTTCAGGGTCCAATGAGCAGTTCTTC.

The rearrangement uses TRBV7-3 and TRBJ2-1, with 7 bases fitting TRBD2. Germline V gene lookup returns CDR1 SGHTA and CDR2 FQGTGA. The V gene end was trimmed by 5 bases and the J gene end by 5 bases; junction bases not matched to a gene: 9. This CDR3 is built from 15 residues. CDR3 DNA sequence: TGTGCCAGCAGCCCTAAGCGGGGCTACAACAATGAGCAGTTCTTC. Translated: CASSPKRGYNNEQFF.

In its sample, this clone was seen once. The V and J genes are TRBV27 and TRBJ1-2; 8 nucleotides line up with TRBD1. This CDR3 has 16 residues. Germline-derived CDR1 and CDR2 are MNHEY and SMNVEV (reference sequence). V trimming: 2 bases; J trimming: 3 bases; junction bases outside the gene matches: 8. CDR3 nucleotide sequence: TGTGCCAGCAGTTTAAGGTCCAGGGGGCTCGACTATGGCTACACCTTC. This translates into CASSLRSRGLDYGYTF.

This clone has a single count. The CDR3 coding sequence is TGTGCCAGCAGAAGAGGGAGGGGACAGGGGATAGGACAGCCCCAGCATTTT. It codes for CASRRGRGQGIGQPQHF. The chain recombines TRBV28 with TRBJ1-5; TRBD1 matches at 10 bases. Unmatched junction bases numbered 15, after V lost 6 bases and J lost 7 bases. The CDR3 runs to 17 residues. The V gene's germline CDR1 is MDHEN and CDR2 SYDVKM.

This clone was observed a few times. The V and J genes are TRBV19 and TRBJ1-4; no clear D. Germline-derived CDR1 and CDR2 are LNHDA and SQIVND (reference sequence). The CDR3 is 13 residues long. V shed 7 bases and J shed 7 bases, with 13 bases lying between them. CDR3 residues: CASTEGGFEKLFF. DNA of the CDR3: TGTGCCAGTACCGAGGGAGGGTTTGAAAAACTGTTTTTT.

This rearrangement joins TRBV14 to TRBJ2-7; D gene ambiguous. Trimming took 10 bases from V and 3 from J, leaving 13 bases between them. Germline values: CDR1 SGHDN, CDR2 FVKESK. CDR3 size: 12 residues. CDR3 residues: CATGSSVYEQYF. DNA for the CDR3: TGTGCCACCGGGTCGAGTGTCTACGAGCAGTACTTC. The full variable domain, its missing parts supplied by reference TRBV14 and TRBJ2-7, is EAGVTQFPSHSVIEKGQTVTLRCDPISGHDNLYWYRRVMGKEIKFLLHFVKESKQDESGMPNNRFLAERTGGTYSTLKVQPAELEDSGVYFCATGSSVYEQYFGPGTRLTVT.

With respect to this clone: The junction differs from germline at one of its ends, possibly a read error. V and J are TRBV7-7 and TRBJ2-3, with D possibly being TRBD1 (6 bases). The CDR3 is 14 residues long. Germline values: CDR1 SSHAT, CDR2 FNYEAQ (reference sequence). The CDR3 region has the DNA TGTGCTAGCAGCCCTGGACAGTTCACAGATACGCAGTATTTT. Protein product: CASSPGQFTDTQYF.